The present TCR beta chain was sequenced within a study of T cell responses to AZD1222 COVID-19 vaccine. At the level of the study: Second-dose groups at about 4 or about 12 weeks were pooled.

This CDR3 region has 14 residues. Trimming cost V 3 bases and J 3 bases, with 12 bases left between them. CDR1 and CDR2 from the germline V gene are SNHLY and FYNNEI. The data were produced by immunoSEQ multiplex PCR, yet TCRdb's version contains in-frame clones alone and is incomplete. The sample includes around 140,000 clones, roughly 87% seen only once; the top ten take roughly 4.7%. This clone has only a few counts. What it binds is not known. Study-wide results and caveats: Spike regions recognized by vaccine-associated CD4 TCRs spanned the protein, led by 160-218 and 743-854. As reported, nearly half of all spike-specific TCRs target variant regions that are unmutated.

Specimen: peripheral blood, collected on day 0 of AZD1222 vaccination. This clonotype was obtained from an adult in good health. The genes are TRBV2 and TRBJ2-7; a possible D gene is TRBD2 (6 bases). Here the CDR3 reads CASSEPRGDYEQYF. In DNA form, the CDR3 reads TGTGCCAGCAGTGAGCCGCGGGGAGACTACGAGCAGTACTTC.